The source of this T cell receptor (beta chain) is a study of T cell responses to AZD1222 COVID-19 vaccine. As concerns this clone: Its antigen is unidentified.

The study's findings and limits: Clonal diversity may have been underestimated, and the donors were mostly white British, with more females than males. Unmutated variant regions are reportedly the target of nearly half of TCRs that are spike-specific. Researchers report vaccine-associated CD4 TCRs spanning spike, with dominance at 160-218 and 743-854. All repertoire sampling was performed exclusively after the peak T cell response.

Here immunoSEQ multiplex PCR was the method, and the copy in TCRdb shows in-frame clones only, minus some. This table has under 140,000 clones, nearly 90% appearing once. Germline CDR1 is LGHNA and CDR2 is YSLEER. The CDR3 has 15 amino acids. V was trimmed by 0 bases and J by 5 bases, leaving 12 bases between them. V is TRBV4-3 and J is TRBJ2-3, with a weak D call TRBD1 (5 bases). This specimen was peripheral blood, taken on day 0 of AZD1222 vaccination. The clonotype originates from an adult in good health. CDR3: CASSQDPGWLDTQYF. In DNA, the CDR3 is TGCGCCAGCAGCCAAGATCCAGGGTGGTTAGATACGCAGTATTTT.